This T cell receptor (beta chain) was sequenced during a study of CD4+ T cells in melanoma. Study-level findings and limits: CD8+ T cell, macrophage and B cell function reportedly correlated with neoantigen-specific CD4+ T cells. Diverse differentiation states were reported for melanoma neoantigen-specific CD4+ T cells.

Germline assignment: CDR1 MNHNS and CDR2 SASEGT. Trimming cost V 3 bases and J 3 bases, with 12 bases left between them. The CDR3 contains 15 residues. Note on this clone: What it recognizes is unknown.

Data came from immunoSEQ multiplex PCR; TCRdb stores just in-frame clones and leaves some out. The sample records roughly 12,000 clones, almost 70% being singletons. The receptor's source is a human donor with melanoma. J is TRBJ1-5 and V is TRBV6-1; D is ambiguous. The specimen was cells from a culture (not recorded whether cultured in vitro). The CDR3 DNA reads TGTGCCAGCAGTGACTCCAGAGATTACAATCAGCCCCAGCATTTT. Amino acids: CASSDSRDYNQPQHF.